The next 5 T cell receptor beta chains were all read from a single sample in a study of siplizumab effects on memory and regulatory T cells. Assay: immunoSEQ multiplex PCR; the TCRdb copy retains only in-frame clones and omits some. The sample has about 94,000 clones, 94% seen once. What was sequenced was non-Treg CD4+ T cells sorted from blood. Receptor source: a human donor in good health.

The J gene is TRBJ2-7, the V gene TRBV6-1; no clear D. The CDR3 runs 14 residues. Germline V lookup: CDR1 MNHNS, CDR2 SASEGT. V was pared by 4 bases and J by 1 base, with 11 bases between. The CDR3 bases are TGTGCCAGCAGTGCCGCCGTGGGGTCCTACGAGCAGTACTTC. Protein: CASSAAVGSYEQYF.

CDR3: CAWSVFGGLRGDTQYF. The CDR3 DNA sequence: TGTGCCTGGAGTGTCTTCGGGGGACTGAGGGGAGATACGCAGTATTTT. The chain uses TRBV30 and TRBJ2-3; perhaps TRBD2 as D (6 bases). This CDR3 is built from 16 residues. V gave up 0 bases and J gave up 5 bases, with 18 bases separating them. Germline CDR1 GTSNPN, CDR2 SVGIG (reference sequence).

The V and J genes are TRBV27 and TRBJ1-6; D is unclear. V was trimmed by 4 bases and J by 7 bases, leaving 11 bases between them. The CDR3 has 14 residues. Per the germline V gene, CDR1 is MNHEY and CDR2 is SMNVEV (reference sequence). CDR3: CASSYEQGNSPLHF. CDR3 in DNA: TGTGCCAGCAGTTATGAACAAGGCAATTCACCCCTCCACTTT.

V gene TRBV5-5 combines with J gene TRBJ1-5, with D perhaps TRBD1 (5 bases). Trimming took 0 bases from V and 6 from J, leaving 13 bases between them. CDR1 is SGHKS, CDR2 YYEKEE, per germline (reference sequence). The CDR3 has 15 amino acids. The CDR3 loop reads CASSLAGQGGQPQHF. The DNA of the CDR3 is TGTGCCAGCAGCTTGGCCGGGCAGGGAGGTCAGCCCCAGCATTTT. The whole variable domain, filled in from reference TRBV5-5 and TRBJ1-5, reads DAGVTQSPTHLIKTRGQQVTLRCSPISGHKSVSWYQQVLGQGPQFIFQYYEKEERGRGNFPDRFSARQFPNYSSELNVNALLLGDSALYLCASSLAGQGGQPQHFGDGTRLSIL.

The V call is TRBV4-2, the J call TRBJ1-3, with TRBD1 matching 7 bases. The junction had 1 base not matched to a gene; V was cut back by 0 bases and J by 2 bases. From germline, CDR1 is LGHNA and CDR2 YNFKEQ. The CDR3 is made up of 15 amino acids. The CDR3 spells CASSQDDRAGNTIYF. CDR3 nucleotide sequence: TGTGCCAGCAGCCAAGATGACAGGGCTGGAAACACCATATATTTT.